The clone carrying this T cell receptor (beta chain) has a handful of counts. This record belongs to a study of CD8+ T cells in alopecia areata. Overall study: The study gave treated patients oral tofacitinib at 5 to 10 mg twice daily.

Germline V CDR1 and CDR2: SQVTM, ANQGSEA. V lost 6 bases and J 4 bases, leaving 15 bases between the germline ends. CDR3 length: 13 residues. RNA extraction was followed by reverse transcription into cDNA, which acted as the sequencing template. Repertoires were generated with immunoSEQ multiplex PCR, while TCRdb's copy carries only in-frame clones and drops some. The sample carries 150,000 to 200,000 clones, approximately 65% recorded once. The sequenced sample was CD8+ T cells sorted from blood, obtained at week 0. The clonotype was recovered from a human donor with alopecia areata. The chain is built from TRBV29-1 and TRBJ1-2; possibly TRBD1 for D (5 bases). The CDR3 is CSVPSEGFYGYTF. CDR3 bases: TGCAGCGTCCCGTCCGAGGGGTTCTATGGCTACACCTTC. The full variable domain, with the rest looked up from reference TRBV29-1 and TRBJ1-2, is SAVISQKPSRDICQRGTSLTIQCQVDSQVTMMFWYRQQPGQSLTLIATANQGSEATYESGFVIDKFPISRPNLTFSTLTVSNMSPEDSSIYLCSVPSEGFYGYTFGSGTRLTVV.